This T cell receptor beta chain came from a study of T cell repertoires in cytomegalovirus infection. Across the study: Matching HLA type, along with CMV infection, was indicated by public TCR beta signatures.

As regards this clonotype: Its antigen is unknown.

Via MiXCR, TCRdb re-called the reads, giving one row per CDR3 protein. The sample holds 650,000 to 850,000 distinct CDR3 sequences; 25% to 35% are singletons and the top ten take about an eighth. Overall study findings and caveats: What dominated the ex vivo response were HLA-C-restricted CMV-specific TCR beta clonotypes. Accumulated public TCR beta family frequency recognized individuals carrying CMV together with the relevant HLA.

This clonotype originated in a human donor in good health (CMV status not recorded). Some clones in this sample may be carry-over from other donors' samples. The sample was cultured CD8+ T cells from PBMCs, taken from culture after CMV antigen stimulation.

CDR3 amino acids: CASRTGNPETQYF. The DNA for the CDR3 is TGTGCCAGCCGGACAGGGAACCCAGAGACCCAGTACTTC. The chain employs TRBV10-3 and TRBJ2-5, with TRBD1 matching 8 bases. V lost 10 bases and J lost 4; bases outside the gene matches: 8. CDR3 length: 13 amino acids. Germline V CDR1 and CDR2: ENHRY, SYGVKD.